This is a list of T cell receptor beta chains from one sample in a study of blood T cell repertoires in COVID-19. Clones were read by immunoSEQ multiplex PCR, and TCRdb kept only the in-frame ones, dropping some. The repertoire holds tens of thousands of clones, with about 90% as singletons. Specimen: peripheral blood. These receptors came from a man between 45 and 60 years old with COVID-19, enrolled during active disease. Both conserved end residues are part of each CDR3. D genes are given only for firm matches.

cdr3_aa: CASSQSVRDRENEQYF
cdr3_length: 16
j_call: TRBJ2-7
v_call: TRBV3-1/TRBV3-2
d_call: TRBD1

cdr3_aa: CASSQGQGDSPLHF
cdr3_length: 14
j_call: TRBJ1-6
v_call: TRBV9
d_call: TRBD1

cdr3_aa: CASSARGQETQYF
cdr3_length: 13
j_call: TRBJ2-5
v_call: TRBV5-1
d_call: TRBD1

cdr3_aa: CASSIDLYGREETQYF
cdr3_length: 16
j_call: TRBJ2-5
v_call: TRBV19
d_call: TRBD2

cdr3_aa: CARSLRSVSGTCLSYEQYF
cdr3_length: 19
j_call: TRBJ2-7
v_call: TRBV5-3
d_call: -

cdr3_aa: CASSPTGTGRQTQYF
cdr3_length: 15
j_call: TRBJ2-5
v_call: TRBV4-1
d_call: TRBD1

cdr3_aa: CASSLSGGSSYNEQFF
cdr3_length: 16
j_call: TRBJ2-1
v_call: TRBV7-9
d_call: TRBD2

cdr3_aa: CASSPAPISGQPQHF
cdr3_length: 15
j_call: TRBJ1-5
v_call: TRBV5-5
d_call: -

cdr3_aa: CAWSEAGGLAGSTGELFF
cdr3_length: 18
j_call: TRBJ2-2
v_call: TRBV30
d_call: TRBD2

cdr3_aa: CASSPYLAGLYNEQFF
cdr3_length: 16
j_call: TRBJ2-1
v_call: TRBV9
d_call: TRBD2

cdr3_aa: CASSSGQISSYNSPLHF
cdr3_length: 17
j_call: TRBJ1-6
v_call: TRBV5-1
d_call: TRBD1

cdr3_aa: CASSSMNTEAFF
cdr3_length: 12
j_call: TRBJ1-1
v_call: TRBV28
d_call: -

cdr3_aa: CASRRVGGDSPLHF
cdr3_length: 14
j_call: TRBJ1-6
v_call: TRBV6-5
d_call: -

cdr3_aa: CASSQDRTSSGNTIYF
cdr3_length: 16
j_call: TRBJ1-3
v_call: TRBV4-3
d_call: -

cdr3_aa: CASSIVRSGANVLTF
cdr3_length: 15
j_call: TRBJ2-6
v_call: TRBV19
d_call: -

cdr3_aa: CASSPSTGQGYNEQFF
cdr3_length: 16
j_call: TRBJ2-1
v_call: TRBV4-1
d_call: TRBD1

cdr3_aa: CASSKPAGSYAEAFF
cdr3_length: 15
j_call: TRBJ1-1
v_call: TRBV21-1
d_call: -

cdr3_aa: CASSGDQPQHF
cdr3_length: 11
j_call: TRBJ1-5
v_call: TRBV28
d_call: -

cdr3_aa: CSVSPPLYNEQFF
cdr3_length: 13
j_call: TRBJ2-1
v_call: TRBV29-1
d_call: -

cdr3_aa: CAISEAVTKNIQYF
cdr3_length: 14
j_call: TRBJ2-4
v_call: TRBV10-3
d_call: -

cdr3_aa: CASSVAGQGAGGTQYF
cdr3_length: 16
j_call: TRBJ2-5
v_call: TRBV9
d_call: TRBD1

cdr3_aa: CASSLSAGEVPYEQYF
cdr3_length: 16
j_call: TRBJ2-7
v_call: TRBV6-2/TRBV6-3
d_call: TRBD2

cdr3_aa: CASSYSSGTGSYGYTF
cdr3_length: 16
j_call: TRBJ1-2
v_call: TRBV6-5
d_call: TRBD1

cdr3_aa: CASTIQGRIGELFF
cdr3_length: 14
j_call: TRBJ2-2
v_call: TRBV3-1/TRBV3-2
d_call: -

cdr3_aa: CASSQALSEWGLAERWGTGELFF
cdr3_length: 23
j_call: TRBJ2-2
v_call: TRBV14
d_call: TRBD2